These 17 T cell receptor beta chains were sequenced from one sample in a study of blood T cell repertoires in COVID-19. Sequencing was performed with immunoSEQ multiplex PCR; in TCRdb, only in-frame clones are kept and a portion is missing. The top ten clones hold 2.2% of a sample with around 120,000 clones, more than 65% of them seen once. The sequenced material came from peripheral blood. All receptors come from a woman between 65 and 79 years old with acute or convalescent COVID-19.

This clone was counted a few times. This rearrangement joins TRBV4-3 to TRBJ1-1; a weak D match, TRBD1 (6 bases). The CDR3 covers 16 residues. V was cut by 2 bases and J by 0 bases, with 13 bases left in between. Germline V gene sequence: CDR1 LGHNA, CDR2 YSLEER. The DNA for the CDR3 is TGCGCCAGCAGCCAAAAACAGGGCTCCATGAACACTGAAGCTTTCTTT. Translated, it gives CASSQKQGSMNTEAFF.

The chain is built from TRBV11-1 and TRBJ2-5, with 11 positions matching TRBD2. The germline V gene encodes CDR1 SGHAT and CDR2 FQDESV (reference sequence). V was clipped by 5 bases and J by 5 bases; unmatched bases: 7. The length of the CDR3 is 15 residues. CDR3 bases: TGTGCCAGCAGCCCGGGACTAGCGGCCTGGGAGACCCAGTACTTC. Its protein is CASSPGLAAWETQYF.

The CDR3 region is CASSETRGLEGNTIYF. The CDR3 region has the DNA TGTGCCAGCAGTGAGACCAGGGGGCTGGAGGGAAACACCATATATTTT. The rearrangement uses TRBV6-1 and TRBJ1-3, with 8 positions matching TRBD1. V shed 3 bases, J shed 4 bases, and the junction held 8 bases outside the gene matches. Germline CDR1 is MNHNS and CDR2 is SASEGT. The CDR3 consists of 16 residues.

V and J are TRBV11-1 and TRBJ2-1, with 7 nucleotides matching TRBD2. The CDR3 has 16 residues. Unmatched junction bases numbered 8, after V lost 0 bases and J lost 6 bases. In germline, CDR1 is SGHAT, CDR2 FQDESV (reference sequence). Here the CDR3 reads CASSLAQLGLVNEQFF. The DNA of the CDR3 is TGTGCCAGCAGCTTAGCGCAACTAGGACTAGTCAATGAGCAGTTCTTC.

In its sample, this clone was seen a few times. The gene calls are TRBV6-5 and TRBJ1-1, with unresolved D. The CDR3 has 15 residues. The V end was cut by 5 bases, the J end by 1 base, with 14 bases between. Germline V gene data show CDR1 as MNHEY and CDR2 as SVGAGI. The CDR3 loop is CASSTGTGANTEAFF. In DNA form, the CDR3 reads TGTGCCAGCAGTACCGGTACGGGAGCGAACACTGAAGCTTTCTTT.

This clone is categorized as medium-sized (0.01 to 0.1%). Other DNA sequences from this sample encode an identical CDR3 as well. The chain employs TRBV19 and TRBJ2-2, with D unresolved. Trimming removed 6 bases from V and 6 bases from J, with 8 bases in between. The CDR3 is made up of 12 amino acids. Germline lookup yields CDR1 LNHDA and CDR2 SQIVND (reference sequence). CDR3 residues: CASSPRAGELFF. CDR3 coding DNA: TGTGCCAGTAGCCCGAGAGCCGGGGAGCTGTTTTTT.

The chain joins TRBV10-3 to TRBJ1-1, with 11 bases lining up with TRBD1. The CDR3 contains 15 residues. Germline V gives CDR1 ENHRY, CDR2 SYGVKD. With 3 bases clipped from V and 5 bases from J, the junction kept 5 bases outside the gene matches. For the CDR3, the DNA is TGTGCCATCAGTGATGGGACAGGGGGTTGGACTGAAGCTTTCTTT. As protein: CAISDGTGGWTEAFF.

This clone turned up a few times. CDR3 bases: TGTGCCAGCAGCTTGGGGCTCGTAGGGACTGAAGCTTTCTTT. Amino acid sequence: CASSLGLVGTEAFF. The rearrangement joins TRBV7-9 to TRBJ1-1; maybe TRBD1 (5 bases). Germline assignment: CDR1 SEHNR and CDR2 FQNEAQ (reference sequence). This CDR3 contains 14 residues. V dropped 3 bases and J dropped 5 bases, with 13 bases sitting between them.

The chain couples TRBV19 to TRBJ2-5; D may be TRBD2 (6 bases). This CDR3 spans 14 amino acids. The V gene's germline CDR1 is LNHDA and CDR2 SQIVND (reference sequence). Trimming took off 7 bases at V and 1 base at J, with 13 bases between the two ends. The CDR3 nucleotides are TGTGCCAGTAATCGGGGAGGACCCCAAGAGACCCAGTACTTC. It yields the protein CASNRGGPQETQYF. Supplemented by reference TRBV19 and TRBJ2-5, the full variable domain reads DGGITQSPKYLFRKEGQNVTLSCEQNLNHDAMYWYRQDPGQGLRLIYYSQIVNDFQKGDIAEGYSVSREKKESFPLTVTSAQKNPTAFYLCASNRGGPQETQYFGPGTRLLVL.

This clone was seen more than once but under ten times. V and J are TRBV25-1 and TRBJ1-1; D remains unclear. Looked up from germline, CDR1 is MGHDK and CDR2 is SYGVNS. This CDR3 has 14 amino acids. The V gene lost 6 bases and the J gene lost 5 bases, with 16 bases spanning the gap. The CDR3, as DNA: TGTGCCAGCAGCGCAGCAGAGGGTCGGACTGAAGCTTTCTTT. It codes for CASSAAEGRTEAFF.

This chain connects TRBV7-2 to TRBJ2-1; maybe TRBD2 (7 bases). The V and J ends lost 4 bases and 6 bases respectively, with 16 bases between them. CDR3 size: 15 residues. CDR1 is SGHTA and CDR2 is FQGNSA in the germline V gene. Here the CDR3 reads CASSSHWGGRNEQFF. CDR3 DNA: TGTGCCAGCAGCTCCCATTGGGGGGGGCGCAATGAGCAGTTCTTC.

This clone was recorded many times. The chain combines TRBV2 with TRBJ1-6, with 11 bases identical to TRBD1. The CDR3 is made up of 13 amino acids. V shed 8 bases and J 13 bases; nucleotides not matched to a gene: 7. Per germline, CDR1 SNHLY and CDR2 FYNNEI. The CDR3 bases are TGTGCCAGCCGGGACAGGGGGTTGGGTCCCCTCCACTTT. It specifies CASRDRGLGPLHF. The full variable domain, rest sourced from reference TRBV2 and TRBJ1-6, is EPEVTQTPSHQVTQMGQEVILRCVPISNHLYFYWYRQILGQKVEFLVSFYNNEISEKSEIFDDQFSVERPDGSNFTLKIRSTKLEDSAMYFCASRDRGLGPLHFGNGTRLTVT.

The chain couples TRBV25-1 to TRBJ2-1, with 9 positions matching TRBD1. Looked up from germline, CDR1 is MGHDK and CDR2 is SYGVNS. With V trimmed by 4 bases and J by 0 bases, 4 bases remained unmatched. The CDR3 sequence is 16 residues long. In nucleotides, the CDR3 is TGTGCCAGCAGTGGTGGGACAGGGAGCTCCTACAATGAGCAGTTCTTC. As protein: CASSGGTGSSYNEQFF.

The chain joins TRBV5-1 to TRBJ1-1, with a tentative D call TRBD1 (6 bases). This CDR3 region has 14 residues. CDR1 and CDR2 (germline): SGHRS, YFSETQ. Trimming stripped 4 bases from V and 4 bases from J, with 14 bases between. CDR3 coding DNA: TGCGCCAGCAGCGTTGGGGCAGGGGCCACTGAAGCTTTCTTT. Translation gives CASSVGAGATEAFF.

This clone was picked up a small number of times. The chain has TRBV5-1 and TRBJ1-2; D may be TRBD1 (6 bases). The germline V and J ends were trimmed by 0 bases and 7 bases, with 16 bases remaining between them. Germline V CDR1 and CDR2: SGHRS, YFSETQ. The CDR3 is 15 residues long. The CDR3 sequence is CASSLDVQGSGGYTF. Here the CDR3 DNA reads TGCGCCAGCAGCTTGGACGTACAGGGAAGTGGTGGCTACACCTTC.

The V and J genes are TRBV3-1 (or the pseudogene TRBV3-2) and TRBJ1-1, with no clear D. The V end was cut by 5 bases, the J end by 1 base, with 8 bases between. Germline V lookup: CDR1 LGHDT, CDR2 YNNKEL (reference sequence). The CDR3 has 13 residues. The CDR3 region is CASSVQTNTEAFF. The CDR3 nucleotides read TGTGCCAGCAGCGTACAGACGAACACTGAAGCTTTCTTT.

CDR3 in DNA: TGTGCCAGCAGCTCCTACAGTTACGAGCAGTACTTC. It yields the protein CASSSYSYEQYF. The J gene is TRBJ2-7, the V gene TRBV7-8; D not certain. Trimming took off 4 bases at V and 4 bases at J, with 8 bases between the two ends. Germline assignment: CDR1 SGHVS and CDR2 FQNEAQ. The CDR3 sequence is 12 residues long.